This paragraph covers one T cell receptor (beta chain) sequence. Its antigen is undetermined. The sample is drawn from a study of CD8+ T cells in alopecia areata. Germline V lookup: CDR1 LGHNA, CDR2 YSLEER. The V gene end was trimmed by 5 bases and the J gene end by 2 bases; junction bases not matched to a gene: 7. This CDR3 has 15 residues. Sorted populations comprised CD4+ and CD8+ T cells obtained from PBMCs. Isolated RNA was reverse transcribed into cDNA used as the sequencing template. Here immunoSEQ multiplex PCR was the method, and the copy in TCRdb shows in-frame clones only, minus some. This sample has 85,000 to 110,000 clones, with approximately 52% found just once. Notes on the study in general: Sequenced scalp T cells also include alphabeta T cells resident in normal skin. Patients displayed less clarity in TCR sharing than mice, a finding possibly related to HLA. Lesional scalp displayed greater clonality than normal scalp, most notably in alopecia totalis/universalis.

The chain employs TRBV4-3 and TRBJ2-3, with 7 bases identical to TRBD2. The source material was CD4+ T cells sorted from blood. The sequence was collected from a human donor in good health. For the CDR3, the DNA is TGCGCCAGCAGCAGGAGCGGGGCTCTCACAGATACGCAGTATTTT. Amino acid sequence: CASSRSGALTDTQYF.